This passage covers 28 T cell receptor beta chains from one sample sequenced in a study of monozygotic twins with cystic fibrosis. Some clones are missing from TCRdb's copy, which holds only in-frame ones; the method was immunoSEQ multiplex PCR. The sample holds about 23,000 clones, more than 85% seen once. Specimen: blood. These receptors came from a girl aged 2-9 years with cystic fibrosis.

The gene calls are TRBV29-1 and TRBJ1-1; 7 bases map to TRBD1. Per germline, CDR1 SQVTM and CDR2 ANQGSEA. The CDR3 runs to 14 residues. V dropped 3 bases and J dropped 5; count of bases not matched to a gene: 9. The CDR3: CSVDLTGKGTEAFF. The CDR3 DNA is TGCAGCGTTGACCTGACAGGGAAGGGGACTGAAGCTTTCTTT. The full variable domain, its missing parts supplied by reference TRBV29-1 and TRBJ1-1, is SAVISQKPSRDICQRGTSLTIQCQVDSQVTMMFWYRQQPGQSLTLIATANQGSEATYESGFVIDKFPISRPNLTFSTLTVSNMSPEDSSIYLCSVDLTGKGTEAFFGQGTRLTVV.

V is TRBV29-1 and J is TRBJ1-2; D perhaps matches TRBD1 (6 bases). Germline V gene sequence: CDR1 SQVTM, CDR2 ANQGSEA. CDR3 length equals 12 residues. The V gene lost 4 bases and the J gene lost 7 bases, with 13 bases spanning the gap. The CDR3 bases are TGCAGCGTTGTGGGGGGGCTCTCTGGCTACACCTTC. As protein: CSVVGGLSGYTF.

The chain combines TRBV6-1 with TRBJ1-4; the D is unclear. Trimming left V 7 bases short and J 0 bases short, with 12 bases between. Looked up from germline, CDR1 is MNHNS and CDR2 is SASEGT. The CDR3 is made up of 15 amino acids. For the CDR3, the DNA is TGTGCCAGCACGTTAAGTGGGCCAACTAATGAAAAACTGTTTTTT. Protein: CASTLSGPTNEKLFF.

The V call is TRBV19, the J call TRBJ2-7, with 9 nucleotides matching TRBD2. CDR3 length: 17 residues. CDR1 LNHDA and CDR2 SQIVND come from the germline V gene (reference sequence). V shed 1 base, J shed 2 bases, and the junction held 9 bases outside the gene matches. The CDR3 loop is CASSIGDAGGTPYEQYF. The CDR3 nucleotides are TGTGCCAGTAGTATAGGGGACGCGGGGGGGACTCCCTACGAGCAGTACTTC. The whole variable domain, filled in from reference TRBV19 and TRBJ2-7, reads DGGITQSPKYLFRKEGQNVTLSCEQNLNHDAMYWYRQDPGQGLRLIYYSQIVNDFQKGDIAEGYSVSREKKESFPLTVTSAQKNPTAFYLCASSIGDAGGTPYEQYFGPGTRLTVT.

V gene TRBV4-3 combines with J gene TRBJ1-2, with D perhaps matching TRBD1 (5 bases). The germline V gene has CDR1 LGHNA and CDR2 YSLEER. There are 16 residues in the CDR3. V lost 1 base and J 1 base, leaving 13 bases between the germline ends. The CDR3 DNA reads as TGCGCCAGCAGCCAAGTAGGTACAGGACGTAACTATGGCTACACCTTC. Its translation is CASSQVGTGRNYGYTF.

The chain combines TRBV29-1 with TRBJ1-4; 9 bases align to TRBD1. Germline CDR1 SQVTM, CDR2 ANQGSEA. The J segment lost 8 bases and the V segment lost 6 bases, leaving 13 bases of the junction unmatched. The CDR3 totals 15 residues. The CDR3 loop reads CSVEEGQGEVEKLFF. In DNA, the CDR3 is TGCAGCGTCGAGGAGGGACAGGGCGAGGTCGAAAAACTGTTTTTT.

This sequence joins TRBV5-1 and TRBJ2-5; TRBD1 is a possible D gene (5 bases). CDR3 length: 13 amino acids. V lost 4 bases and J 0 bases, leaving 7 bases between the germline ends. Per the germline V gene, CDR1 is SGHRS and CDR2 is YFSETQ. Here the CDR3 DNA reads TGCGCCAGCAGCCCAGGGAACCAAGAGACCCAGTACTTC. It is translated as CASSPGNQETQYF.

This chain connects TRBV2 to TRBJ1-2; possibly TRBD1 for D (6 bases). This CDR3 is built from 15 residues. The germline V gene has CDR1 SNHLY and CDR2 FYNNEI. Trimming took 6 bases from V and 7 from J, leaving 21 bases between them. CDR3 nucleotides: TGTGCCAGCAGAGCTTACGTGGGGGGCTCCAGTGGCTACACCTTC. Its translation is CASRAYVGGSSGYTF.

This chain uses TRBV5-1 with TRBJ1-1; tentatively, D is TRBD1 (5 bases). The CDR3 spans 14 residues. Germline V gives CDR1 SGHRS, CDR2 YFSETQ. V was clipped by 1 base and J by 0 bases, with 7 bases between them. CDR3 loop: CASSLQTVNTEAFF. Here the CDR3 DNA reads TGCGCCAGCAGCTTGCAGACAGTGAACACTGAAGCTTTCTTT.

V and J are TRBV7-2 and TRBJ2-1; 8 bases align to TRBD2. J gave up 0 bases and V 5 bases, and 3 bases lay outside the gene matches. Germline values: CDR1 SGHTA, CDR2 FQGNSA. CDR3 length: 15 residues. CDR3 residues: CASSPGGYSYNEQFF. In nucleotides, the CDR3 is TGTGCCAGCAGCCCGGGGGGGTACTCCTACAATGAGCAGTTCTTC. The full variable domain, in which reference TRBV7-2 and TRBJ2-1 provide the parts outside the CDR3, is GAGVSQSPSNKVTEKGKDVELRCDPISGHTALYWYRQSLGQGLEFLIYFQGNSAPDKSGLPSDRFSAERTGGSVSTLTIQRTQQEDSAVYLCASSPGGYSYNEQFFGPGTRLTVL.

The rearrangement links TRBV10-1 to TRBJ2-5; TRBD1 is a possible D gene (5 bases). The CDR3 loop spans 15 amino acids. Germline V gene sequence: CDR1 WNHNN, CDR2 SYGVQD (reference sequence). Trimming removed 5 bases at V and 4 bases at J, with 17 bases between. CDR3 sequence: CASSPQVGPPETQYF. CDR3 DNA: TGCGCCAGCAGTCCGCAAGTGGGGCCTCCAGAGACCCAGTACTTC.

The chain has TRBV30 and TRBJ2-4, with 8 bases that match TRBD2. Germline CDR1 is GTSNPN and CDR2 is SVGIG (reference sequence). V lost 4 bases and J lost 4; bases outside the gene matches: 24. This CDR3 has 20 residues. In DNA, the CDR3 is TGTGCCTGGACCCTCCGGGAGGCGGGGGGATCTCTACACCTAAAAAACATTCAGTACTTC. Translated: CAWTLREAGGSLHLKNIQYF.

The chain carries TRBV28 and TRBJ2-7, with 11 bases identical to TRBD1. Trimming at V came to 6 bases and at J to 2 bases, leaving 3 bases not matched to a gene. CDR1 and CDR2 (germline): MDHEN, SYDVKM. The CDR3 runs 14 residues. The CDR3 DNA sequence: TGTGCCAGCAGAGGGACAGGGGGTCCCTACGAGCAGTACTTC. It yields the protein CASRGTGGPYEQYF.

CDR3 residues: CASSKNVKGGQGNQPQHF. The CDR3 bases are TGTGCCAGCAGCAAGAATGTAAAAGGGGGGCAGGGCAATCAGCCCCAGCATTTT. J is TRBJ1-5 and V is TRBV2; possibly TRBD1 for D (6 bases). The CDR3 is made up of 18 amino acids. The germline CDR1 and CDR2 sequences are SNHLY and FYNNEI. V was cut by 6 bases and J by 2 bases, with 23 bases left in between.

CDR3: CASSVGIRGDEKLFF. In DNA, the CDR3 is TGTGCCAGCAGCGTAGGTATCCGAGGGGACGAAAAACTGTTTTTT. This chain connects TRBV9 to TRBJ1-4; the D gene is possibly TRBD1 (5 bases). The V end lost 0 bases, the J end lost 8 bases, and 14 bases lay between the germline ends. The germline V gene encodes CDR1 SGDLS and CDR2 YYNGEE. The CDR3 is 15 residues long.

The V and J genes are TRBV6-5 and TRBJ1-2, with 10 bases identical to TRBD1. Germline CDR1 is MNHEY and CDR2 is SVGAGI. With 2 bases clipped from V and 4 bases from J, the junction kept 7 bases outside the gene matches. This CDR3 region has 16 residues. CDR3: CASSYTTGGGGYGYTF. The CDR3 nucleotides are TGTGCCAGCAGTTACACGACAGGGGGCGGTGGCTATGGCTACACCTTC.

This clone was picked up one time. The V call is TRBV27, the J call TRBJ2-5; D is tentatively TRBD1 or TRBD2 (5 bases each). V was clipped by 4 bases and J by 1 base, with 7 bases between them. This CDR3 has 13 residues. The germline gives CDR1 MNHEY, CDR2 SMNVEV (reference sequence). CDR3 sequence reads: CASSYGGQETQYF. As DNA, the CDR3 is TGTGCCAGCAGTTATGGGGGCCAAGAGACCCAGTACTTC.

V usage is TRBV5-1 and J usage is TRBJ2-1, with 9 bases fitting TRBD2. The length of the CDR3 is 18 residues. In germline, CDR1 is SGHRS, CDR2 YFSETQ. Trimming took 7 bases from V and 0 from J; bases not matched to a gene: 14. In nucleotides, the CDR3 is TGCGCCAGCTCTTCTTTAGCGGGGGCCCCAAGCTCCTACAATGAGCAGTTCTTC. Translation gives CASSSLAGAPSSYNEQFF.

The genes are TRBV6-5 and TRBJ2-7; maybe TRBD1 (5 bases). V lost 6 bases, J lost 3 bases, and 12 bases lay in between. CDR3 length: 13 amino acids. Per germline, CDR1 MNHEY and CDR2 SVGAGI. DNA of the CDR3: TGTGCCAGCAGACAGGTGCCTGACTACGAGCAGTACTTC. It translates to CASRQVPDYEQYF.

This clone was observed once. The V gene is TRBV5-6, the J gene TRBJ2-1; 11 nucleotides match TRBD2. The CDR3 sequence is 15 residues long. V trimming: 0 bases; J trimming: 12 bases; junction bases outside the gene matches: 8. Germline CDR1 SGHDT, CDR2 YYEEEE. The DNA for the CDR3 is TGTGCCAGCAGCTTGGTTTCTAGCGGGGGGTCCCCGCAGTTCTTC. Translating it yields CASSLVSSGGSPQFF.

This clone was seen only once. The chain couples TRBV6-1 to TRBJ1-2, with unresolved D. CDR1 is MNHNS, CDR2 SASEGT, per germline. V lost 5 bases and J 6 bases, leaving 13 bases between the germline ends. CDR3 length: 13 amino acids. The CDR3 loop is CASSRVTRDGYTF. The DNA of the CDR3 is TGTGCCAGCAGTAGGGTGACTCGGGATGGCTACACCTTC.

The chain links TRBV2 to TRBJ1-5; possible D gene TRBD1, 5 bases. Germline values: CDR1 SNHLY, CDR2 FYNNEI. The CDR3 sequence is 12 residues long. Trimming stripped 6 bases from V and 10 bases from J, with 13 bases between. The CDR3 region is CASRADQGPQHF. CDR3 sequence (DNA): TGTGCCAGCAGGGCAGACCAGGGCCCCCAGCATTTT.

The chain is built from TRBV4-3 and TRBJ2-5; 11 bases are a match to TRBD2. V lost 2 bases to trimming and J lost 5 bases; unmatched junction nucleotides: 7. CDR1 is LGHNA, CDR2 YSLEER, per germline. The CDR3 length is 16 residues. DNA for the CDR3: TGCGCCAGCAGCCAAACTAGCGGGGGCCGAACCGAGACCCAGTACTTC. Its translation is CASSQTSGGRTETQYF.

The rearrangement links TRBV6-6 to TRBJ2-3; D gene unclear. Germline CDR1 and CDR2: MNHNY and SVGAGI (reference sequence). The CDR3 contains 13 residues. V was shortened by 0 bases and J by 6 bases, with 7 bases between the two germline ends. The CDR3 coding sequence is TGTGCCAGCAGTTACTCGTTCGAGGATACGCAGTATTTT. This translates into CASSYSFEDTQYF.

The rearrangement joins TRBV5-8 to TRBJ1-2, with 7 positions matching TRBD1. J was trimmed by 3 bases and V by 1 base; bases with no gene match: 3. The CDR3 consists of 14 residues. CDR1 and CDR2 from the germline V gene are SGHTS and YDEGEE. The CDR3 region is CASSLYRGYYGYTF. CDR3 DNA sequence: TGTGCCAGCAGCTTGTACAGGGGATACTATGGCTACACCTTC.

This sequence joins TRBV5-1 and TRBJ2-6; unclear D gene. The CDR3 has 15 amino acids. Germline V gene sequence: CDR1 SGHRS, CDR2 YFSETQ. Trimming shortened V by 0 bases and J by 3 bases, and 7 bases separated the two germline ends. CDR3 sequence reads: CASSLGGGGANVLTF. The CDR3 nucleotides are TGCGCCAGCAGCTTGGGAGGTGGTGGGGCCAACGTCCTGACTTTC.

The chain employs TRBV4-3 and TRBJ1-2; D call uncertain. The CDR3 covers 16 residues. V lost 1 base to trimming and J lost 7 bases, with 19 bases between them. Germline loops: CDR1 LGHNA, CDR2 YSLEER. The CDR3, as DNA: TGCGCCAGCAGCCAAGGATGGAAAGGGCAAACGGCTGGCTACACCTTC. Its protein product is CASSQGWKGQTAGYTF.

This clone was seen more than once but under ten times. This chain links TRBV18 with TRBJ1-2, with TRBD1 as a possible D gene (5 bases). V shed 2 bases and J shed 6 bases, with 13 bases lying between them. This CDR3 spans 14 amino acids. The germline gives CDR1 KGHSH, CDR2 LQKENI. CDR3 sequence (DNA): TGTGCCAGCTCACCAGGGGCCGGGAGTGATGGCTACACCTTC. This translates into CASSPGAGSDGYTF.